This T cell receptor (beta chain) stems from a study of cytomegalovirus exposure and HLA in healthy donors. CDR1 and CDR2 (germline): MNHEY, SMNVEV (reference sequence). The CDR3 has 13 amino acids. Assay used: immunoSEQ multiplex PCR; TCRdb lists only in-frame clones, some missing. The sample includes approximately 200,000 clones, 80% to 90% of them seen just once. The source of this sequence is a young woman in good health and CMV-seronegative. Sequenced sample: PBMCs. V gene TRBV27 combines with J gene TRBJ2-5; the D gene is possibly TRBD2 (6 bases). Matching the DNA end better, TRBJ2-7 makes the J call doubtful. The CDR3 loop is CASSMEGTYEQYF. The CDR3 DNA sequence: TGTGCCAGCAGTATGGAGGGTACCTACGAGCAGTACTTC.